This T cell receptor (beta chain) was captured by sequencing in a study of immune cell composition in non-small cell lung cancer. Libraries were prepared by immunoSEQ multiplex PCR; TCRdb keeps only in-frame clonotypes and omits some of them. Of about 6,100 clones in the sample, 70% to 80% were seen once. Germline V gene sequence: CDR1 SEHNR, CDR2 FQNEAQ (reference sequence). J gave up 3 bases and V 5 bases, and 7 bases lay outside the gene matches. The CDR3 sequence is 16 residues long. The normal lung sample lay at least 3 cm, and maximally far, from the tumour. Sequencing was carried out using non-adjacent lung tissue. This chain links TRBV7-9 with TRBJ2-2; the match to TRBD2 covers 9 bases. This clonotype was sampled from a human donor with non-small cell lung cancer. The CDR3 DNA follows: TGTGCCAGCAGCGCACCGACTAGCGGTTACACCGGGGAGCTGTTTTTT. This sequence encodes CASSAPTSGYTGELFF.